This TCR beta chain came from a study of blood T cell repertoires in COVID-19. Study at large: T cells, B-cell-depleted T cells, or PBMCs supplied cDNA or gDNA.

Trimming removed 3 bases from V and 5 bases from J; junction bases left unmatched: 1. CDR1 and CDR2 (germline): SGDLS, YYNGEE. This CDR3 spans 13 amino acids. The table came from immunoSEQ multiplex PCR; TCRdb's copy has only in-frame clones and leaves some out. The sample carries tens of thousands of clones, about nine tenths recorded once. The V gene is TRBV9, the J gene TRBJ1-1, with TRBD1 identical over 10 bases. Material for sequencing was peripheral blood. The TCR originated in a human donor in a cohort sampled during active COVID-19. CDR3 nucleotide sequence: TGTGCCAGCAGCGGGACAGGGGGGACTGAAGCTTTCTTT. Its protein product is CASSGTGGTEAFF.